The present T cell receptor beta chain was sequenced within a study of blood T cells in healthy people across ages. Whole-study findings and limits: A strong correlation was seen between TCR beta diversity and naive T cell percentage. Estimates based on one million T cells were treated as lower bounds.

Russia was home to the donors, healthy Caucasian individuals aged about 6 to 90. PBMCs, at least 7 million per sample, were isolated. A word on this clonotype: The antigen remains unidentified.

The CDR3 runs to 11 residues. Germline V gene data show CDR1 as SQVTM and CDR2 as ANQGSEA. Sample-barcoded 5' priming and a J-beta primer mix drove a second PCR of about 6 to 12 cycles. Each CDR3 protein is one row after TCRdb ran MiXCR on the 5' RACE reads. In the table there are over 1,200,000 distinct CDR3 sequences, approximately 60% of which are singletons. This chain joins TRBV29-1 and TRBJ2-5; the match to TRBD2 covers 7 bases. The J call is in doubt because the DNA end fits TRBJ2-7 better. The sequence was collected from a man in his late teens or twenties in good health. Sample: blood. CDR3 amino acids: CSVRDYDEQYF. The CDR3 DNA reads as TGCAGCGTCCGGGACTACGACGAGCAGTACTTC.